The 24 T cell receptor beta chains below all came from one sample that was sequenced in a study of glioma-infiltrating T cells (dated by TCRdb to the mid-2010s). Sequencing relied on an Illumina MiSeq. TCR alpha and beta CDR3 regions were amplified with the iRepertoire nested amplicon-rescue multiplex PCR (arm-PCR) platform from RNA. The public reads were run again by TCRdb, first through fastp at Q25 and then through MiXCR, and only productive beta chains were kept. Rows with a matching CDR3 protein are joined into one entry that keeps the most common DNA and genes. Counted in this sample were a few hundred thousand distinct CDR3 sequences; more than 35% of them appeared once. About 12% of the sample belongs to the ten largest clones. Sample: glioma tissue, nonneoplastic brain tissue, or PBMCs (not recorded which). The origin of the receptors is a human donor with low-grade glioma or glioblastoma, undergoing nonglioma brain surgery, or in good health (not recorded which).

On this clonotype: Mismatch with germline at one junction end may stem from a read error. The V call is TRBV29-1, the J call TRBJ1-5; 7 positions match TRBD1. This CDR3 is 13 amino acids long. Germline values: CDR1 SQVTM, CDR2 ANQGSEA. For the CDR3, the DNA is TGCAGCGTACCCGGAGGGGGCAATAAGCCCCAGCATTTT. This gives the protein CSVPGGGNKPQHF.

The genes are TRBV2 and TRBJ2-3; D gene unclear. There are 14 residues in the CDR3. The germline CDR1 and CDR2 sequences are SNHLY and FYNNEI. The germline V and J ends were trimmed by 6 bases and 2 bases, with 12 bases remaining between them. CDR3 region: CASRPTLPTDTQYF. The CDR3 DNA is TGTGCCAGCAGACCGACTCTTCCCACAGATACGCAGTATTTT. The complete variable domain, with remaining parts taken from reference TRBV2 and TRBJ2-3, reads EPEVTQTPSHQVTQMGQEVILRCVPISNHLYFYWYRQILGQKVEFLVSFYNNEISEKSEIFDDQFSVERPDGSNFTLKIRSTKLEDSAMYFCASRPTLPTDTQYFGPGTRLTVL.

This rearrangement joins TRBV2 to TRBJ1-1; D gene ambiguous. This CDR3 region has 14 residues. Deletions cut 2 bases from V and 0 bases from J, with 7 bases between. Germline values: CDR1 SNHLY, CDR2 FYNNEI. The CDR3 DNA reads TGTGCCAGCAGTGAAACGGGTTTGAACACTGAAGCTTTCTTT. Encoded protein: CASSETGLNTEAFF.

The chain combines TRBV7-2 with TRBJ2-3, with D unclear. The CDR3 totals 17 residues. In germline, CDR1 is SGHTA, CDR2 FQGNSA. The ends were cut back, 2 bases at V and 6 bases at J, with 21 bases in the middle. The CDR3 loop reads CASSLNSAPRSWDTQYF. The CDR3 bases are TGTGCCAGCAGCTTAAATAGTGCCCCCCGGTCATGGGATACGCAGTATTTT.

This clonotype occurred many times. V gene TRBV27 combines with J gene TRBJ2-3, with 14 bases lining up with TRBD2. The germline V gene has CDR1 MNHEY and CDR2 SMNVEV (reference sequence). Germline trimming cut 3 bases from V and 2 bases from J; bases unmatched to any gene: 7. This CDR3 spans 18 amino acids. The CDR3 DNA follows: TGTGCCAGCAGTTTCATACCGGGACTAGCGGGAGACACAGATACGCAGTATTTT. It yields the protein CASSFIPGLAGDTDTQYF.

In this sample, this clonotype turned up once. The CDR3 sequence is CASSLVPQPYGEELFF. The CDR3, as DNA: TGTGCCAGCAGCTTAGTCCCCCAGCCGTACGGCGAGGAGCTGTTTTTT. The chain couples TRBV27 to TRBJ2-2; D ambiguous. This CDR3 contains 16 residues. Germline V gene sequence: CDR1 MNHEY, CDR2 SMNVEV (reference sequence). Trimming took off 6 bases at V and 10 bases at J, with 24 bases between the two ends.

V is TRBV4-3 and J is TRBJ2-7; D is possibly TRBD1 (5 bases). V lost 0 bases and J 5 bases, leaving 14 bases between the germline ends. Per germline, CDR1 LGHNA and CDR2 YSLEER. The CDR3 runs to 15 residues. The CDR3 sequence: CASSQDRVLGNEQYF. The CDR3 region has the DNA TGCGCCAGCAGCCAAGACAGGGTTCTCGGCAACGAGCAGTACTTC.

Regarding this clonotype: This may stem from a read error, because a much larger clone lies one nucleotide away. The V gene is TRBV28, the J gene TRBJ2-7; perhaps D is TRBD1 or TRBD2 (5 bases each). The CDR3 extends over 14 amino acids. In germline, CDR1 is MDHEN, CDR2 SYDVKM. Trimming took off 5 bases at V and 8 bases at J, with 19 bases between the two ends. The CDR3 sequence: CASSASGRGHKQYF. DNA for the CDR3: TGTGCCAGCAGTGCATCAGGGCGAGGGCACAAGCAGTACTTC.

Ten or more counts support this clonotype. The rearrangement joins TRBV6-1 to TRBJ2-1; D tentatively reads TRBD1 or TRBD2 (5 bases each). Germline V gene sequence: CDR1 MNHNS, CDR2 SASEGT. V lost 6 bases and J 1 base, leaving 10 bases between the germline ends. This CDR3 has 14 residues. The CDR3 loop is CASSRDVSYNEQFF. The CDR3 DNA reads TGTGCCAGCAGCCGGGACGTGTCCTACAATGAGCAGTTCTTC.

This sequence joins TRBV11-2 and TRBJ1-1, with 10 nucleotides matching TRBD1. This CDR3 has 14 residues. The J segment lost 6 bases and the V segment lost 5 bases, leaving 6 bases of the junction unmatched. Germline V gene data show CDR1 as SGHAT and CDR2 as FQNNGV. CDR3 coding DNA: TGTGCCAGCAGCCTGGGACAGGGGATGTCTGAAGCTTTCTTT. It yields the protein CASSLGQGMSEAFF.

This clonotype was recorded many times. This sequence joins TRBV27 and TRBJ2-5; D might be TRBD2 (5 bases). Germline V lookup: CDR1 MNHEY, CDR2 SMNVEV (reference sequence). This CDR3 is 14 amino acids long. Trimming stripped 2 bases from V and 0 bases from J, with 7 bases between. CDR3 residues: CASSLRRDQETQYF. The CDR3 nucleotides read TGTGCCAGCAGTTTAAGGCGGGACCAAGAGACCCAGTACTTC.

A note on this clonotype: A junction end diverges from the germline sequence, so it may reflect a read error. The genes are TRBV6-1 and TRBJ2-1; 12 positions agree with TRBD2. The germline V gene has CDR1 MNHNS and CDR2 SASEGT. This CDR3 is 16 amino acids long. Written as DNA, the CDR3 is TGTGCCATCAGTGAGTCCGGACTAGCGGGGTACAATGAGCAGTTCTTC. Protein product: CAISESGLAGYNEQFF.

The chain is built from TRBV24-1 and TRBJ1-5; D gene uncertain. This CDR3 is 12 amino acids long. The V end was cut by 4 bases, the J end by 16 bases, with 16 bases between. Germline values: CDR1 KGHDR, CDR2 SFDVKD. CDR3: CATSDLDGVYHF. The CDR3 coding sequence is TGTGCCACCAGTGACCTTGATGGGGTCTACCATTTT.

This chain uses TRBV27 with TRBJ1-5, with 10 bases identical to TRBD1. CDR3 length equals 15 residues. The germline V gene encodes CDR1 MNHEY and CDR2 SMNVEV (reference sequence). The V and J ends lost 5 bases and 5 bases, in that order; junction bases with no gene match: 6. CDR3 sequence reads: CASSERTGGDQPQHF. DNA of the CDR3: TGTGCCAGCAGTGAACGGACAGGGGGAGATCAGCCCCAGCATTTT.

This clonotype has a count of ten or more. The genes are TRBV6-2 or TRBV6-3 and TRBJ2-7; D is ambiguous. Trimming took 5 bases from V and 0 from J, leaving 11 bases between them. Germline V gene sequence: CDR1 MNHEY, CDR2 SVGEGT. This CDR3 spans 14 amino acids. The CDR3: CASSKTRVSYEQYF. The CDR3 DNA reads as TGTGCCAGCAGTAAAACAAGAGTCTCCTACGAGCAGTACTTC.

This clonotype was seen once. A much larger clone differs by one base, so this may be a read error. The chain combines TRBV20-1 with TRBJ2-3; D remains ambiguous. CDR3 size: 12 residues. V was trimmed by 6 bases and J by 3 bases, leaving 10 bases between them. Germline values: CDR1 DFQATT, CDR2 SNEGSKA (reference sequence). CDR3 loop: CSAKSLTDTQYF. CDR3 nucleotides: TGCAGTGCCAAGTCTCTGACAGATACGCAGTATTTT.

As for this clonotype: At one end the junction does not follow the germline gene, possibly because of a read error. The chain joins TRBV20-1 to TRBJ2-5; D is uncertain. The CDR3 spans 14 residues. Germline V gene data show CDR1 as DFQATT and CDR2 as SNEGSKA (reference sequence). In nucleotides, the CDR3 is TGCAGTGCCCCTAGGACGGCGGTCCAAGAGACACAGTACTTC. It is translated as CSAPRTAVQETQYF.

The rearrangement joins TRBV19 to TRBJ2-1; 10 nucleotides agree with TRBD1. The germline V gene encodes CDR1 LNHDA and CDR2 SQIVND (reference sequence). There are 17 residues in the CDR3. The J segment lost 7 bases and the V segment lost 4 bases, leaving 13 bases of the junction unmatched. The DNA for the CDR3 is TGTGCCAGTAGTACACTGACAGGGGGCGCGGGGGTGAATGAGCAGTTCTTC. Residues: CASSTLTGGAGVNEQFF.

This clonotype occurred many times. The J gene is TRBJ2-7, the V gene TRBV27; the D gene is possibly TRBD1 (6 bases). The germline V gene has CDR1 MNHEY and CDR2 SMNVEV (reference sequence). The V end lost 7 bases, the J end lost 2 bases, and 15 bases lay between the germline ends. The CDR3 has 14 residues. The DNA for the CDR3 is TGTGCCAGCACCGACCGGGACACCCCCTACGAGCAGTACTTC. As protein: CASTDRDTPYEQYF.

V is TRBV28 and J is TRBJ1-1; D not certain. The V and J ends lost 5 bases and 6 bases respectively, with 16 bases between them. This CDR3 spans 14 amino acids. The germline V gene encodes CDR1 MDHEN and CDR2 SYDVKM. For the CDR3, the DNA is TGTGCCAGCAGTGGATGGGCGAACAGCGCTGAAGCTTTCTTT. It yields the protein CASSGWANSAEAFF.

The sample holds many counts of this clonotype. The J gene is TRBJ1-1, the V gene TRBV6-2 or TRBV6-3; D is perhaps TRBD1 (6 bases). V dropped 4 bases and J dropped 5 bases, with 14 bases sitting between them. Germline CDR1 is MNHEY and CDR2 is SVGEGT. This CDR3 region has 14 residues. This CDR3 is CASSLNTGSTEAFF. DNA for the CDR3: TGTGCCAGCAGTTTAAATACAGGGAGTACTGAAGCTTTCTTT.

The chain has TRBV19 and TRBJ2-6; the D is unclear. The CDR3 length is 15 residues. The V gene's germline CDR1 is LNHDA and CDR2 SQIVND (reference sequence). V lost 7 bases and J 2 bases, leaving 12 bases between the germline ends. The CDR3 spells CASNPEITGANVLTF. The CDR3 bases are TGTGCCAGTAACCCCGAGATCACTGGGGCCAACGTCCTGACTTTC.

Ten or more counts support this clonotype. This sequence joins TRBV6-1 and TRBJ2-7, with 9 bases lining up with TRBD2. Germline-derived CDR1 and CDR2 are MNHNS and SASEGT. Trimming at V came to 3 bases and at J to 5 bases, leaving 2 bases not matched to a gene. This CDR3 comprises 13 residues. CDR3: CASSDGTSNEQYF. As DNA, the CDR3 is TGTGCCAGCAGTGACGGGACTAGCAACGAGCAGTACTTC.

In this sample, this clonotype turned up many times. The chain joins TRBV28 to TRBJ2-1, with TRBD2 matching 9 bases. V dropped 4 bases and J dropped 8; count of bases not matched to a gene: 9. The CDR3 contains 15 residues. Germline V gene sequence: CDR1 MDHEN, CDR2 SYDVKM. CDR3 residues: CASSSLAGLGYEQFF. Here the CDR3 DNA reads TGTGCCAGCAGTTCCCTAGCGGGACTGGGGTATGAGCAGTTCTTC.